These 32 T cell receptor beta chains came from one sample sequenced in a study of T-cell reconstitution after alpha-beta-depleted transplantation in children. TCRbeta library preparation incorporated unique molecular identifiers. TCRdb passed the PCR reads through MiXCR, listing each CDR3 protein once. The profile shows 300,000 to 400,000 distinct CDR3 sequences, around 25% of them singletons. Sequencing used PBMCs, mostly from graft donor cells, obtained 180 days after TCRalphabeta/CD19-depleted stem cell transplant. The source is a male patient under 18 who had a stem cell transplant for acute lymphoblastic leukemia, so the T cells may come from the graft donor.

This clonotype occurred a few times. The chain uses TRBV27 and TRBJ1-1; D perhaps matches TRBD1 (5 bases). This CDR3 comprises 14 residues. V lost 0 bases and J 6 bases, leaving 11 bases between the germline ends. The germline gives CDR1 MNHEY, CDR2 SMNVEV (reference sequence). Written as DNA, the CDR3 is TGTGCCAGCAGTTTATCCTGGGGGATGGCTGAAGCTTTCTTT. Protein product: CASSLSWGMAEAFF.

This clonotype was counted many times. The chain combines TRBV5-1 with TRBJ2-5, with 8 bases fitting TRBD1. The CDR3 contains 14 residues. The V gene end was trimmed by 3 bases and the J gene end by 1 base; junction bases not matched to a gene: 2. Per the germline V gene, CDR1 is SGHRS and CDR2 is YFSETQ. CDR3 coding DNA: TGCGCCAGCAGCTGGACAGGGTCCCAAGAGACCCAGTACTTC. It encodes CASSWTGSQETQYF.

This clonotype was observed at least ten times. An end of the junction does not agree with germline; a read error may underlie this. This rearrangement joins TRBV27 to TRBJ1-5; unclear D gene. Germline CDR1 MNHEY, CDR2 SMNVEV (reference sequence). The CDR3 extends over 15 amino acids. The CDR3 DNA is TGCGCCAGCAGCTTGGCCGGATATAGCAATCAGCCCCAGCATTTT. Its translation is CASSLAGYSNQPQHF.

V and J are TRBV27 and TRBJ1-1; 10 bases line up with TRBD1. The CDR3 extends over 15 amino acids. Germline assignment: CDR1 MNHEY and CDR2 SMNVEV (reference sequence). The V segment lost 6 bases and the J segment 5 bases; nucleotides outside the gene matches: 9. CDR3 bases: TGTGCCAGCAGCCCTCTTGGACAGGGGGATACTGAAGCTTTCTTT. Encoded protein: CASSPLGQGDTEAFF.

In its sample, this clonotype was seen a few times. The rearrangement uses TRBV29-1 and TRBJ2-7; either TRBD1 or TRBD2 may supply D (6 bases each). Germline lookup yields CDR1 SQVTM and CDR2 ANQGSEA. The CDR3 runs 13 residues. V was cut by 4 bases and J by 6 bases, with 16 bases left in between. The CDR3 here is CSVGGAATGEQYF. The CDR3 DNA reads TGCAGCGTTGGGGGGGCAGCCACCGGCGAGCAGTACTTC.

This clonotype was picked up a small number of times. This chain connects TRBV12-3 or TRBV12-4 to TRBJ2-5; TRBD2 might be the D (6 bases). CDR3 length: 16 residues. The ends were cut back, 2 bases at V and 5 bases at J, with 18 bases in the middle. For the CDR3, the DNA is TGTGCCAGCAGTTTACGACAGCCGGGACGGGGGGAGACCCAGTACTTC. Translating it yields CASSLRQPGRGETQYF.

This clonotype showed up just a few times. This sequence joins TRBV7-9 and TRBJ2-7; a possible D gene is TRBD2 (6 bases). Germline values: CDR1 SEHNR, CDR2 FQNEAQ (reference sequence). The CDR3 runs to 15 residues. The V end lost 1 base, the J end lost 2 bases, and 12 bases lay between the germline ends. The CDR3 is CASSLVEGPTYEQYF. The CDR3 nucleotides read TGTGCCAGCAGCTTAGTGGAGGGACCCACCTACGAGCAGTACTTC.

The gene calls are TRBV12-3 or TRBV12-4 and TRBJ2-7; the match to TRBD2 covers 13 bases. CDR3 size: 19 residues. V was clipped by 4 bases and J by 0 bases; unmatched bases: 12. CDR3 residues: CASSYWTSGSPRHSYEQYF. For the CDR3, the DNA is TGTGCCAGCAGTTATTGGACTAGCGGGAGTCCAAGGCACTCCTACGAGCAGTACTTC.

This clonotype was counted a few times. CDR3 residues: CASSLSVTYEQYF. CDR3 nucleotide sequence: TGTGCCAGCAGTTTGTCCGTAACCTACGAGCAGTACTTC. The rearrangement uses TRBV27 and TRBJ2-7; no firm D call. Per germline, CDR1 MNHEY and CDR2 SMNVEV (reference sequence). Trimming pared 3 bases from V and 2 bases from J, leaving 8 bases between. The CDR3 contains 13 residues.

In this sample, this clonotype turned up a few times. This sequence joins TRBV5-1 and TRBJ2-3, with a weak D call TRBD2 (5 bases). The length of the CDR3 is 20 residues. Trimming removed 5 bases at V and 4 bases at J, with 32 bases between. The V gene's germline CDR1 is SGHRS and CDR2 YFSETQ. CDR3 amino acids: CASSQIWKMEAPGRADTQYF. The CDR3, as DNA: TGCGCCAGCAGTCAAATTTGGAAAATGGAGGCCCCAGGTAGGGCAGATACGCAGTATTTT.

The chain uses TRBV10-3 and TRBJ2-3; TRBD2 matches 8 bases. The germline gives CDR1 ENHRY, CDR2 SYGVKD. The CDR3 consists of 15 residues. V was clipped by 3 bases and J by 2 bases; unmatched bases: 4. CDR3 sequence: CAISDTGGNTDTQYF. CDR3 coding DNA: TGTGCCATCAGTGATACGGGAGGGAACACAGATACGCAGTATTTT.

In this sample, this clonotype turned up many times. This chain joins TRBV29-1 and TRBJ2-3, with D possibly TRBD1 on 6 matching bases. CDR3 length: 12 amino acids. Germline CDR1 and CDR2: SQVTM and ANQGSEA. Trimming stripped 0 bases from V and 9 bases from J, with 10 bases between. The DNA for the CDR3 is TGCAGCGTTGAAGAGCCACAGGGCACGCAGTATTTT. Translated, it gives CSVEEPQGTQYF.

This clonotype was seen repeatedly, ten times or more. The chain employs TRBV5-1 and TRBJ2-7, with 8 bases fitting TRBD1. The V and J ends lost 3 bases and 5 bases, in that order; junction bases with no gene match: 4. From germline, CDR1 is SGHRS and CDR2 YFSETQ. This CDR3 comprises 13 residues. The CDR3 sequence: CASSWPGGNEQYF. The CDR3 coding sequence is TGCGCCAGCAGCTGGCCAGGGGGCAACGAGCAGTACTTC.

This chain connects TRBV2 to TRBJ1-5, with TRBD1 matching 9 bases. The germline V gene has CDR1 SNHLY and CDR2 FYNNEI. The CDR3 is made up of 15 amino acids. The junction had 7 bases not matched to a gene; V was cut back by 7 bases and J by 3 bases. CDR3 loop: CASKDRGPANQPQHF. The CDR3 region has the DNA TGTGCCAGCAAGGACAGGGGCCCAGCCAATCAGCCCCAGCATTTT.

This clonotype has ten or more counts. The gene calls are TRBV5-1 and TRBJ2-4; D gene uncertain. V dropped 4 bases and J dropped 0 bases, with 14 bases sitting between them. This CDR3 has 16 residues. The germline gives CDR1 SGHRS, CDR2 YFSETQ. The CDR3 here is CASSPGDALAKNIQYF. The CDR3, as DNA: TGCGCCAGCAGCCCGGGCGATGCACTAGCCAAAAACATTCAGTACTTC.

The chain links TRBV25-1 to TRBJ2-7, with D perhaps matching TRBD1 (5 bases). Germline V gene lookup returns CDR1 MGHDK and CDR2 SYGVNS. CDR3 length equals 16 residues. Trimming took 4 bases from V and 7 from J, leaving 23 bases between them. CDR3 loop: CASSGWGRVLNGEQYF. The CDR3 coding sequence is TGTGCCAGCAGTGGATGGGGCCGGGTCCTAAATGGTGAGCAGTACTTC.

This chain uses TRBV29-1 with TRBJ2-7; D unclear. This CDR3 comprises 11 residues. The V end lost 7 bases, the J end lost 3 bases, and 10 bases lay between the germline ends. Germline V gene lookup returns CDR1 SQVTM and CDR2 ANQGSEA. CDR3 nucleotide sequence: TGCAGCGCCCGGAACCTCTACGAGCAGTACTTC. Translating it yields CSARNLYEQYF.

This clonotype was found a few times. This chain joins TRBV20-1 and TRBJ1-1; 7 bases are shared with TRBD1. CDR3 size: 14 residues. V trimming: 6 bases; J trimming: 3 bases; junction bases outside the gene matches: 10. The germline CDR1 and CDR2 sequences are DFQATT and SNEGSKA (reference sequence). In DNA form, the CDR3 reads TGCAGTGCCAGGAAGGGGGCGCGGGACACTGAAGCTTTCTTT. Translated, it gives CSARKGARDTEAFF.

This clonotype appeared many times. V and J are TRBV28 and TRBJ1-5, with a weak D call TRBD1 (6 bases). V gave up 10 bases and J gave up 3 bases, with 19 bases separating them. Germline CDR1 reads MDHEN; CDR2 reads SYDVKM. The CDR3 totals 15 residues. The CDR3 nucleotides are TGTGCCATCAGATCGGGGGGCTCTTACAATCAGCCCCAGCATTTT. Translated: CAIRSGGSYNQPQHF.

The chain employs TRBV5-1 and TRBJ2-7; 9 bases align to TRBD1. The CDR3 covers 15 residues. The germline CDR1 and CDR2 sequences are SGHRS and YFSETQ. J gave up 0 bases and V 4 bases, and 5 bases lay outside the gene matches. The CDR3 DNA reads as TGCGCCAGCAGCCCCGGGACAGGGCTCTCCTACGAGCAGTACTTC. Residues: CASSPGTGLSYEQYF.

This clonotype has only a few counts. CDR3 sequence (DNA): TGTGCCAGCAGCTTAGGCCCCCCTAGCGGGCTGTCCTACGAGCAGTACTTC. It translates to CASSLGPPSGLSYEQYF. The chain uses TRBV11-2 and TRBJ2-7; 8 nucleotides line up with TRBD2. Germline loops: CDR1 SGHAT, CDR2 FQNNGV. This CDR3 has 17 amino acids. V lost 1 base to trimming and J lost 1 base; unmatched junction nucleotides: 9. Full variable domain (missing parts from reference TRBV11-2 and TRBJ2-7): EAGVAQSPRYKIIEKRQSVAFWCNPISGHATLYWYQQILGQGPKLLIQFQNNGVVDDSQLPKDRFSAERLKGVDSTLKIQPAKLEDSAVYLCASSLGPPSGLSYEQYFGPGTRLTVT.

In its sample, this clonotype was seen a few times. This chain joins TRBV7-8 and TRBJ2-4, with a possible D match to TRBD1 (6 bases). CDR1 and CDR2 from the germline V gene are SGHVS and FQNEAQ. This CDR3 contains 17 residues. V lost 0 bases to trimming and J lost 0 bases, with 12 bases between them. This chain's CDR3 is CASSLAPRTEAKNIQYF. CDR3 nucleotide sequence: TGTGCCAGCAGCTTAGCGCCCAGGACAGAAGCCAAAAACATTCAGTACTTC.

This clonotype was recorded many times. The chain uses TRBV7-9 and TRBJ2-5; TRBD1 is a possible D gene (6 bases). CDR1 and CDR2 from the germline V gene are SEHNR and FQNEAQ (reference sequence). The V gene lost 4 bases and the J gene lost 2 bases, with 11 bases spanning the gap. This CDR3 is 14 amino acids long. CDR3 nucleotide sequence: TGTGCCAGCAGCTGGTGGACAGCTCAAGAGACCCAGTACTTC. Its translation: CASSWWTAQETQYF.

This clonotype was observed a handful of times. The CDR3 region has the DNA TGTGCCAGCAGTCCCTATCGGGGGGCAAGCTACGAGCAGTACTTC. This encodes CASSPYRGASYEQYF. The V call is TRBV27, the J call TRBJ2-7; D is possibly TRBD2 (7 bases). The CDR3 is 15 amino acids. Germline assignment: CDR1 MNHEY and CDR2 SMNVEV (reference sequence). Trimming shortened V by 5 bases and J by 3 bases, and 17 bases separated the two germline ends.

The gene calls are TRBV5-1 and TRBJ1-1; TRBD1 might be the D (5 bases). The CDR3 consists of 14 residues. Trimming pared 7 bases from V and 1 base from J, leaving 14 bases between. CDR1 and CDR2 (germline): SGHRS, YFSETQ. The CDR3 loop reads CASARDLENTEAFF. In DNA, the CDR3 is TGCGCCAGCGCACGGGACTTGGAGAACACTGAAGCTTTCTTT.

The chain combines TRBV24-1 with TRBJ2-1, with 8 bases identical to TRBD2. Germline CDR1 KGHDR, CDR2 SFDVKD. CDR3 length equals 16 residues. The J segment lost 4 bases and the V segment lost 6 bases, leaving 10 bases of the junction unmatched. CDR3 nucleotide sequence: TGTGCCACCAGTCCGGGACTAGGTGGGGGATACAATGAGCAGTTCTTC. This translates into CATSPGLGGGYNEQFF.

The chain is built from TRBV7-3 and TRBJ2-7; D gene ambiguous. Germline assignment: CDR1 SGHTA and CDR2 FQGTGA. The V end was cut by 4 bases, the J end by 3 bases, with 10 bases between. This CDR3 region has 13 residues. The CDR3 DNA follows: TGTGCCAGCAGCTGGCAGCCGGGCTACGAGCAGTACTTC. Translating gives CASSWQPGYEQYF.

The chain combines TRBV20-1 with TRBJ1-1, with 8 positions matching TRBD1. With 6 bases clipped from V and 6 bases from J, the junction kept 9 bases outside the gene matches. There are 13 residues in the CDR3. Germline CDR1 and CDR2: DFQATT and SNEGSKA (reference sequence). The CDR3 region is CSASGRGRSEAFF. Here the CDR3 DNA reads TGCAGTGCCTCGGGCAGGGGGCGTTCTGAAGCTTTCTTT.

The V call is TRBV11-2, the J call TRBJ1-2; D remains ambiguous. The CDR3 is made up of 15 amino acids. Trimming cost V 5 bases and J 4 bases, with 17 bases left between them. Germline V gene sequence: CDR1 SGHAT, CDR2 FQNNGV. The CDR3 reads CASSPKGGAFYGYTF. The CDR3 nucleotides read TGTGCCAGCAGCCCTAAGGGCGGCGCGTTCTATGGCTACACCTTC. Supplemented by reference TRBV11-2 and TRBJ1-2, the full variable domain reads EAGVAQSPRYKIIEKRQSVAFWCNPISGHATLYWYQQILGQGPKLLIQFQNNGVVDDSQLPKDRFSAERLKGVDSTLKIQPAKLEDSAVYLCASSPKGGAFYGYTFGSGTRLTVV.

This sequence joins TRBV9 and TRBJ1-1; D not certain. CDR3 length: 15 residues. V shed 2 bases and J shed 5 bases, with 16 bases lying between them. Germline CDR1 and CDR2: SGDLS and YYNGEE. In DNA form, the CDR3 reads TGTGCCAGCAGCGTGGTGGTGGCCCCCGGAACTGAAGCTTTCTTT. Translating gives CASSVVVAPGTEAFF.

Here the CDR3 reads CSVWLAGYEQYF. CDR3 nucleotides: TGCAGCGTTTGGCTAGCGGGGTACGAGCAGTACTTC. The chain uses TRBV29-1 and TRBJ2-7; 9 bases are shared with TRBD2. Germline V CDR1 and CDR2: SQVTM, ANQGSEA. This CDR3 is built from 12 residues. Unmatched junction bases numbered 3, after V lost 5 bases and J lost 4 bases.

The chain uses TRBV2 and TRBJ2-1; weak D call: TRBD1 (6 bases). The germline gives CDR1 SNHLY, CDR2 FYNNEI. The CDR3 runs 16 residues. V shed 6 bases and J shed 8 bases, with 23 bases lying between them. CDR3 residues: CASSETGIVGLDEQFF. DNA for the CDR3: TGTGCCAGCAGCGAAACAGGGATAGTGGGTCTCGATGAGCAGTTCTTC.